What follows are 10 T cell receptor beta chains derived from one specimen sequenced in a study of cytomegalovirus exposure and HLA in healthy donors (dated by TCRdb to 2015 to 2018). The library relied on the immunoSEQ multiplex PCR assay. A mixture of 60 forward primers for TCR Vbeta segments and 13 reverse primers for TCR Jbeta segments was used in the multiplex PCR. In its TCRdb copy, this immuneACCESS table keeps in-frame sequences only and misses some clones. Where compared with another copy, unresolved V genes explain less than half of these, and the others have no known cause. The sample contains over 95,000 clones, around three quarters of them found a single time. The ten largest make up approximately 11% of the sample. The sample was PBMCs. These TCRs come from a man aged 35-49 years in good health and CMV-seropositive.

V gene TRBV11-3 combines with J gene TRBJ1-3; D call uncertain. Trimming stripped 5 bases from V and 2 bases from J, with 7 bases between. CDR1 and CDR2 from the germline V gene are SGHNT and YENEEA. CDR3 size: 13 residues. DNA of the CDR3: TGTGCCAGCAGCGACGGGGCTGGAAACACCATATATTTT. This translates into CASSDGAGNTIYF.

The chain combines TRBV6-5 with TRBJ2-1; 9 positions agree with TRBD2. This CDR3 is 16 amino acids long. V dropped 0 bases and J dropped 4; count of bases not matched to a gene: 4. Germline lookup yields CDR1 MNHEY and CDR2 SVGAGI. The CDR3 loop reads CASSYSNLAGYNEQFF. The DNA of the CDR3 is TGTGCCAGCAGTTACTCGAATCTAGCGGGATACAATGAGCAGTTCTTC.

The chain links TRBV7-3 to TRBJ2-1; 10 bases match TRBD2. The CDR3 has 14 amino acids. The trim removed 6 bases at V and 8 bases at J, leaving 7 bases unmatched. CDR1 is SGHTA, CDR2 FQGTGA, per germline. The CDR3 nucleotides read TGTGCCAGCAGTTCCTTAGCGGGGGGATATGAGCAGTTCTTC. Amino acid sequence: CASSSLAGGYEQFF.

This chain joins TRBV2 and TRBJ1-5, with D unresolved. Germline V gene data show CDR1 as SNHLY and CDR2 as FYNNEI. The CDR3 contains 13 residues. Trimming stripped 6 bases from V and 3 bases from J, with 9 bases between. The CDR3 region is CASRGPPNQPQHF. The CDR3 DNA sequence: TGTGCCAGCAGGGGCCCCCCCAATCAGCCCCAGCATTTT.

This clone was counted once. V is TRBV15 and J is TRBJ2-3, with D possibly being TRBD1 (6 bases). V dropped 4 bases and J dropped 7 bases, with 12 bases sitting between them. Germline V gene lookup returns CDR1 LNHNV and CDR2 YYDKDF (reference sequence). The CDR3 runs to 13 residues. CDR3 loop: CATSKGQAYTQYF. CDR3 in DNA: TGTGCCACCAGCAAGGGACAAGCCTATACGCAGTATTTT.

The chain couples TRBV28 to TRBJ2-7, with D possibly being TRBD2 (5 bases). Trimming took off 6 bases at V and 5 bases at J, with 11 bases between the two ends. The CDR3 contains 12 residues. Germline V gene sequence: CDR1 MDHEN, CDR2 SYDVKM. CDR3 nucleotide sequence: TGTGCCAGCAGGGAAACGGGGAACGAGCAGTACTTC. Encoded protein: CASRETGNEQYF.

This chain connects TRBV7-3 to TRBJ2-7, with TRBD1 matching 9 bases. V dropped 5 bases and J dropped 4; count of bases not matched to a gene: 3. Germline CDR1 SGHTA, CDR2 FQGTGA. This CDR3 comprises 13 residues. The CDR3 coding sequence is TGTGCCAGCAGCATGGACAGGGGTTACGAGCAGTACTTC. Protein sequence: CASSMDRGYEQYF.

The genes are TRBV28 and TRBJ2-7; D may be TRBD1 (8 bases). The germline CDR1 and CDR2 sequences are MDHEN and SYDVKM. V gave up 5 bases and J gave up 1 base, with 18 bases separating them. The CDR3 has 16 residues. CDR3 in DNA: TGTGCCAGCAGTGCACTTGACAGGGGACTATCCTACGAGCAGTACTTC. It is translated as CASSALDRGLSYEQYF.

Only one count was recorded for this clone. The chain employs TRBV2 and TRBJ2-5; 8 nucleotides align to TRBD1. V shed 3 bases, J shed 1 base, and the junction held 4 bases outside the gene matches. From germline, CDR1 is SNHLY and CDR2 FYNNEI. This CDR3 comprises 15 residues. This chain's CDR3 is CASSDQGAAQETQYF. CDR3 nucleotides: TGTGCCAGCAGTGATCAGGGGGCAGCCCAAGAGACCCAGTACTTC.

The V call is TRBV20-1, the J call TRBJ2-7; 7 nucleotides align to TRBD1. The junction had 5 bases not matched to a gene; V was cut back by 6 bases and J by 6 bases. This CDR3 comprises 11 residues. CDR1 DFQATT and CDR2 SNEGSKA come from the germline V gene (reference sequence). The CDR3 bases are TGCAGTGCAACAACAGGGGCCGAGCAGTACTTC. Its translation: CSATTGAEQYF.